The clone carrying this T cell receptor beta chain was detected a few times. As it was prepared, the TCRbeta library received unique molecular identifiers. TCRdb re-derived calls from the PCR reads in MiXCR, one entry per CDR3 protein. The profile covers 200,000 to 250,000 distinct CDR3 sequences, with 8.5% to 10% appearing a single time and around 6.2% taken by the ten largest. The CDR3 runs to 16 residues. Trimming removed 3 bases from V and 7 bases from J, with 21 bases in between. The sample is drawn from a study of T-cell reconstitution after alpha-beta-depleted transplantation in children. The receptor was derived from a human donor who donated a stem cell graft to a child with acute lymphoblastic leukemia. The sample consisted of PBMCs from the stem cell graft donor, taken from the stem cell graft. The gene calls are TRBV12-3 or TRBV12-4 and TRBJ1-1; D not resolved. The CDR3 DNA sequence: TGTGCCAGCAGTTTTAGCGGAAGCAGAGACCCCCTTGAAGCTTTCTTT. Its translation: CASSFSGSRDPLEAFF.